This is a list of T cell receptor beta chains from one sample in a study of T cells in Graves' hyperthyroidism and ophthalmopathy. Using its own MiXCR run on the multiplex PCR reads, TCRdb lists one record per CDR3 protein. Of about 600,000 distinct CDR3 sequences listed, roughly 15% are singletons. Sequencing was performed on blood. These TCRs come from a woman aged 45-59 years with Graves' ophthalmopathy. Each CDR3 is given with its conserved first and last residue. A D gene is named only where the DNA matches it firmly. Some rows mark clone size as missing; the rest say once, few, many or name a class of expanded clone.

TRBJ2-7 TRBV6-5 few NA TGTGCCAGCAGTTACTCGAGGCTCACATTCGAGCAGTACTTC CASSYSRLTFEQYF
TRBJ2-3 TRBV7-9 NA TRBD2 TGTGCCAGCAGCCCTGGGACTAGCGGGAGTGTAGATACGCAGTATTTT CASSPGTSGSVDTQYF
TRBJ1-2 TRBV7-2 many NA TGTGCCAGCAGCCCCGGACCTCGAGGGGACTATGGCTACACCTTC CASSPGPRGDYGYTF
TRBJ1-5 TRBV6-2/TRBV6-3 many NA TGTGCCAGCAGTTACTCCAGAACCCTCACAGGGTCCTCAGTAGTTCAGCCCCAGCATTTT CASSYSRTLTGSSVVQPQHF
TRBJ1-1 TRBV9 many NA TGTGCCAGCAGCATCCTCGGGGCGGGGAACACTGAAGCTTTCTTT CASSILGAGNTEAFF
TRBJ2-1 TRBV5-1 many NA TGCGCCAGCACTAAATCAACGGACTACAATGAGCAGTTCTTC CASTKSTDYNEQFF
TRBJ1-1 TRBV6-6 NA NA TGTGCCAGCAGTTACTCCCACCTTGGGGGCCCCTTGGCCGCTTTCTTT CASSYSHLGGPLAAFF
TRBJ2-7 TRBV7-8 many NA TGTGCCAGCAGCTTAGCAGGCGACATAGCCTACGAGCAGTACTTC CASSLAGDIAYEQYF
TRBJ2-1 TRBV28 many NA TGTGCCAGCAGTCTCCAAGACTCAAAGCAGTTCTTC CASSLQDSKQFF
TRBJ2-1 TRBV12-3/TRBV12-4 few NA TGTGCCAGCAGTGACCGGACAAGCTCCTACAATGAGCAGTTCTTC CASSDRTSSYNEQFF
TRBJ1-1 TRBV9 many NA TGTGCCAGCAGCTTCGGACAGACGAACACTGAAGCTTTCTTT CASSFGQTNTEAFF
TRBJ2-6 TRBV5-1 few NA TGCGCCAGCAAAGAGGGATCCGGGGCCAACGTCCTGACTTTC CASKEGSGANVLTF
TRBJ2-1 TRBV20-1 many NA TGCAGTGCTAGTCGGGGCTACAATGAGCAGTTCTTC CSASRGYNEQFF
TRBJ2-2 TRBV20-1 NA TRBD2 TGCAGTGCTAGTCGTGCTAGCGGAACCGGGGAGCTGTTTTTT CSASRASGTGELFF
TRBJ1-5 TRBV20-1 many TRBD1 TGCAGTGCTAGAGTGGACAGGACTAATCAGCCCCAGCATTTT CSARVDRTNQPQHF
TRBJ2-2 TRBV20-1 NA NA TGCAGTGCTACGAATAGGGGCACCGGGGAGCTGTTTTTT CSATNRGTGELFF
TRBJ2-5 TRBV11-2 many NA TGTGCCAGCAGCTTATCTGAACAGGGACGGATGGCCCAGTACTTC CASSLSEQGRMAQYF
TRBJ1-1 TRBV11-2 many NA TGTGCCAGCAGCTTAGCGGGAGTAGGGATGTACACTGAAGCTTTCTTT CASSLAGVGMYTEAFF
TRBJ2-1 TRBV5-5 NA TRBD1 TGTGCCAGCAGCTTTTTTCCGGGACAGCTGAACAATGAGCAGTTCTTC CASSFFPGQLNNEQFF
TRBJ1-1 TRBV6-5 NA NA TGTGCCAGCAGTTGGTCCGGGGCCACTGAAGCTTTCTTT CASSWSGATEAFF
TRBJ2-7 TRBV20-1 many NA TGCAGTGTGATAGGAGTCCGCTCCTACGAGCAGTACTTC CSVIGVRSYEQYF
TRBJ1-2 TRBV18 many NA TGTGCCAGCTCAGCTGACGGACCCTCTTATGGCTACACCTTC CASSADGPSYGYTF
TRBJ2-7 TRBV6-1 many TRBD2 TGTGCCAGCAGTGAATTGGGGACTAGCGGGAGAGGGTACGAGCAGTACTTC CASSELGTSGRGYEQYF
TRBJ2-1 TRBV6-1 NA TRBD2 TGTGCCAGCATGACCCTAGCGGGAGCATACAATGAGCAGTTCTTC CASMTLAGAYNEQFF